Listed below are T cell receptor beta chains from one sample, sequenced in a study of CD8 T cells in Susac syndrome. In TCRdb, the immunoSEQ multiplex PCR reads were re-called with MiXCR into one record per CDR3 protein. The data show around 270,000 distinct CDR3 sequences, approximately 85% seen once. The specimen sequenced was CD8+ T cells from PBMCs. Source of these receptors: a human donor with multiple sclerosis. Each CDR3 is given without its conserved first and last residue.

j_call v_call cdr3_aa
TRBJ2-2 TRBV7-9 ASSLRPHSLGELF
TRBJ1-3 TRBV4-3 ASSQDNRDSVRNTIY
TRBJ2-1 TRBV15 ATSRHTPENEQF
TRBJ1-1 TRBV27 ASSPSGHPNTEAF
TRBJ2-3 TRBV27 ASSLGGLYTDTQY
TRBJ2-4 TRBV28 ASSSRDIPKNIQY
TRBJ2-7 TRBV20-1 SASDPGGRLLASHEQY
TRBJ1-1 TRBV9 ASSPQVANTEAF
TRBJ1-5 TRBV19 ASSEDDTFYQPQH
TRBJ2-1 TRBV15 ATSRVVAGRHNEQF
TRBJ2-5 TRBV30 AWSVKLGQETQY
TRBJ2-7 TRBV20-1 SARDYRVLNEQY
TRBJ2-7 TRBV10-2 ASSEQNQGLYTYEQY
TRBJ2-1 TRBV3-1 ASSHNPEGLENEQF
TRBJ1-1 TRBV19 ASSINPGMNTEAF
TRBJ2-1 TRBV27 ASSLYGEQF
TRBJ2-3 TRBV10-3 AIGTSPNPKNTDTQY
TRBJ2-5 TRBV27 ASSLLAGGPRETQY
TRBJ2-2 TRBV29-1 SARGGAGELF
TRBJ2-3 TRBV6-1 ASSSGAGGVDTQY
TRBJ2-1 TRBV3-1 ASSQEKAGVENEQF
TRBJ1-4 TRBV6-5 ASSQEGSYNEKLF
TRBJ2-2 TRBV10-3 AISEFFTGELF
TRBJ2-7 TRBV29-1 SVDGVTSGAYEQY
TRBJ1-5 TRBV20-1 SASPGTGFNQPQH
TRBJ2-5 TRBV11-2 ASSLVGTPQETQY
TRBJ2-7 TRBV10-3 AISLRDRGYYEQY
TRBJ2-7 TRBV4-3 ASSQDMASGGSYEQY
TRBJ2-1 TRBV20-1 SVLVNEQF
TRBJ1-1 TRBV6-5 ASSLDVSWADTEAF
TRBJ2-1 TRBV2 ASRISVGLGNEQF
TRBJ2-1 TRBV27 ASSLYRTGTYNEQF
TRBJ1-6 TRBV7-9 ASSLAGPGASPLH
TRBJ1-2 TRBV2 ASSLLGLTGQGDYGYT
TRBJ2-2 TRBV4-3 ASSQDLDRGRYTGELF
TRBJ1-1 TRBV5-1 ASSLEGRGEAF
TRBJ1-2 TRBV7-9 ASSPGRGYDYGYT
TRBJ2-7 TRBV6-6 ASSYPLGSQGYEQY
TRBJ2-7 TRBV6-2/TRBV6-3 ASTRLAGGPDEQY
TRBJ2-4 TRBV7-2 ASSLGTGLAVAKNIQY
TRBJ1-5 TRBV19 ASSISGSNQPQH
TRBJ2-7 TRBV20-1 SASLADLAYEQY
TRBJ1-2 TRBV6-2/TRBV6-3 ASSHPGVAPYGYT
TRBJ2-7 TRBV11-3 ASSSTPGADSYEQY
TRBJ2-1 TRBV29-1 SVVGEHREGL